These 20 T cell receptor beta chains share one sample of origin, sequenced in a study of blood T cell repertoires in COVID-19. Sequencing used immunoSEQ multiplex PCR; TCRdb keeps in-frame clones, though not all of them. In the table there are roughly 300,000 clones, approximately 90% of which are singletons. The sequencing sample was made of peripheral blood. The origin of the receptors is a woman aged 25 to 39 with COVID-19, enrolled during active disease.

V is TRBV19 and J is TRBJ2-1; 8 bases are a match to TRBD2. This CDR3 is built from 15 residues. Germline CDR1 LNHDA, CDR2 SQIVND (reference sequence). Unmatched junction bases numbered 6, after V lost 1 base and J lost 7 bases. The DNA of the CDR3 is TGTGCCAGTAGTATAGTTCGGCTAGCGGGTAATGAGCAGTTCTTC. Its translation: CASSIVRLAGNEQFF.

This chain links TRBV9 with TRBJ2-2, with 10 bases aligning to TRBD2. The CDR3 sequence is 16 residues long. The germline V gene encodes CDR1 SGDLS and CDR2 YYNGEE. Unmatched junction bases numbered 4, after V lost 3 bases and J lost 2 bases. DNA for the CDR3: TGTGCCAGCAGCGCACGGACTAGCGGAAACACCGGGGAGCTGTTTTTT. Its translation is CASSARTSGNTGELFF.

The chain recombines TRBV6-6 with TRBJ2-7, with 7 bases identical to TRBD2. This CDR3 is built from 12 residues. Germline assignment: CDR1 MNHNY and CDR2 SVGAGI (reference sequence). J was trimmed by 5 bases and V by 7 bases; bases with no gene match: 5. The CDR3, as DNA: TGTGCCAGCATTAGACTAGCTAACGAGCAGTACTTC. Translated: CASIRLANEQYF.

The chain carries TRBV18 and TRBJ2-5, with 8 bases lining up with TRBD2. V lost 4 bases, J lost 3 bases, and 1 base stayed unmatched. The CDR3 has 13 residues. Germline CDR1 is KGHSH and CDR2 is LQKENI. CDR3 sequence (DNA): TGTGCCAGCTCACACGGGAGGGAAGAGACCCAGTACTTC. Its protein product is CASSHGREETQYF.

This chain connects TRBV5-6 to TRBJ2-7; tentative D call: TRBD2 (6 bases). The germline CDR1 and CDR2 sequences are SGHDT and YYEEEE. V was shortened by 1 base and J by 2 bases, with 16 bases between the two germline ends. The CDR3 has 16 residues. CDR3 sequence reads: CASSLYDTEGTYEQYF. DNA for the CDR3: TGTGCCAGCAGCTTGTACGATACGGAGGGGACCTACGAGCAGTACTTC. The full variable domain, its missing parts supplied by reference TRBV5-6 and TRBJ2-7, is DAGVTQSPTHLIKTRGQQVTLRCSPKSGHDTVSWYQQALGQGPQFIFQYYEEEERQRGNFPDRFSGHQFPNYSSELNVNALLLGDSALYLCASSLYDTEGTYEQYFGPGTRLTVT.

This chain joins TRBV2 and TRBJ1-4; 9 bases match TRBD1. Germline CDR1 reads SNHLY; CDR2 reads FYNNEI. There are 15 residues in the CDR3. V trimming: 3 bases; J trimming: 8 bases; junction bases outside the gene matches: 7. In DNA form, the CDR3 reads TGTGCCAGCAGTGATCCGGGACAGGGTTACGAAAAACTGTTTTTT. Translated, it gives CASSDPGQGYEKLFF.

The chain uses TRBV6-5 and TRBJ2-1; the match to TRBD2 covers 10 bases. J lost 7 bases, V lost 2 bases, and 8 bases had no gene match. Germline values: CDR1 MNHEY, CDR2 SVGAGI. The length of the CDR3 is 16 residues. CDR3 residues: CASSYLRAGGRNEQFF. As DNA, the CDR3 is TGTGCCAGCAGTTACCTTCGAGCGGGAGGGCGGAATGAGCAGTTCTTC.

This chain joins TRBV19 and TRBJ2-3; TRBD2 matches at 10 bases. Trimming removed 7 bases from V and 1 base from J; junction bases left unmatched: 11. CDR3 size: 17 residues. CDR1 LNHDA and CDR2 SQIVND come from the germline V gene (reference sequence). CDR3 nucleotide sequence: TGTGCCAGTACCATCGGCCTCGGGACTAGCGGCACAGATACGCAGTATTTT. Encoded protein: CASTIGLGTSGTDTQYF.

The chain combines TRBV27 with TRBJ2-3, with D possibly matching TRBD2 (6 bases). Germline values: CDR1 MNHEY, CDR2 SMNVEV (reference sequence). This CDR3 comprises 15 residues. The V and J ends lost 7 bases and 1 base respectively, with 15 bases between them. The CDR3 region is CASKIGGIGTDTQYF. For the CDR3, the DNA is TGTGCCAGCAAAATAGGCGGGATCGGCACAGATACGCAGTATTTT.

The rearrangement links TRBV7-7 to TRBJ2-5; D is possibly TRBD1 (6 bases). V was cut by 6 bases and J by 1 base, with 15 bases left in between. CDR3 length: 15 residues. The germline CDR1 and CDR2 sequences are SSHAT and FNYEAQ (reference sequence). The CDR3, as DNA: TGTGCCAGCAGTTATACCGGGACACCCCAAGAGACCCAGTACTTC. Protein product: CASSYTGTPQETQYF.

The chain uses TRBV21-1 and TRBJ2-7; the table's D call of TRBD2 was not tested on the DNA. TRBV21-1 is shown as a pseudogene. The length of the CDR3 is 15 residues. CDR3 DNA: TGTGCCAGCAGCAGCCCAGGGAGGCAAGCCTACGAGCAGTACTTC. It translates to CASSSPGRQAYEQYF.

The V call is TRBV3-1 (or the pseudogene TRBV3-2), the J call TRBJ1-5; tentative D call: TRBD1 (5 bases). CDR3 length equals 15 residues. Germline V CDR1 and CDR2: LGHDT, YNNKEL (reference sequence). Trimming cost V 6 bases and J 5 bases, with 17 bases left between them. The DNA for the CDR3 is TGTGCCAGCAGTCCCGGGCAGGGTGTTTATCAGCCCCAGCATTTT. It translates to CASSPGQGVYQPQHF.

V and J are TRBV5-6 and TRBJ2-1, with D hard to call. V gave up 4 bases and J gave up 7 bases, with 15 bases separating them. The CDR3 is 14 residues long. Germline assignment: CDR1 SGHDT and CDR2 YYEEEE. Here the CDR3 DNA reads TGTGCCAGCAGCCATTCGGTTGTGCGAAATGAGCAGTTCTTC. Translation gives CASSHSVVRNEQFF.

J is TRBJ2-7 and V is TRBV5-6; 8 bases match TRBD1. The germline V gene has CDR1 SGHDT and CDR2 YYEEEE. CDR3 length: 14 residues. V was clipped by 1 base and J by 3 bases; unmatched bases: 3. The CDR3 reads CASSLSGQGYEQYF. The CDR3 DNA reads as TGTGCCAGCAGCTTGTCCGGACAGGGCTACGAGCAGTACTTC. Drawing the rest from reference TRBV5-6 and TRBJ2-7, the complete variable domain is DAGVTQSPTHLIKTRGQQVTLRCSPKSGHDTVSWYQQALGQGPQFIFQYYEEEERQRGNFPDRFSGHQFPNYSSELNVNALLLGDSALYLCASSLSGQGYEQYFGPGTRLTVT.

CDR3 nucleotides: TGTGCCAGCAGCCTCTTGACAGGGTACAATGAGCAGTTCTTC. Translating it yields CASSLLTGYNEQFF. The gene calls are TRBV5-4 and TRBJ2-1, with 7 positions matching TRBD1. CDR3 length equals 14 residues. V gave up 4 bases and J gave up 4 bases; unmatched junction bases: 5. Looked up from germline, CDR1 is SGHNT and CDR2 is YYREEE (reference sequence).

This chain uses TRBV9 with TRBJ1-1; D might be TRBD1 (5 bases). CDR3 size: 15 residues. The germline V gene has CDR1 SGDLS and CDR2 YYNGEE. Trimming took 3 bases from V and 1 from J, leaving 13 bases between them. Written as DNA, the CDR3 is TGTGCCAGCAGCGCAGCAGGGCGGGAGAACACTGAAGCTTTCTTT. Amino acid sequence: CASSAAGRENTEAFF.

The rearrangement links TRBV11-2 to TRBJ2-1; 12 bases fit TRBD2. From germline, CDR1 is SGHAT and CDR2 FQNNGV. This CDR3 is built from 19 residues. V lost 1 base and J lost 5; bases outside the gene matches: 12. DNA for the CDR3: TGTGCCAGCAGCTTAGTTTCGCTAGCGGGAGGGGTCTACGACAATGAGCAGTTCTTC. It translates to CASSLVSLAGGVYDNEQFF.

This clone was observed once. The chain links TRBV11-3 to TRBJ2-5; 7 positions agree with TRBD1. Germline CDR1 is SGHNT and CDR2 is YENEEA. The CDR3 runs to 16 residues. Trimming removed 6 bases from V and 0 bases from J; junction bases left unmatched: 10. CDR3 coding DNA: TGTGCCAGCAGTGAAAGAGGCGGACAGGACCAAGAGACCCAGTACTTC. Residues: CASSERGGQDQETQYF.

This chain joins TRBV27 and TRBJ2-7; 8 bases map to TRBD1. Germline assignment: CDR1 MNHEY and CDR2 SMNVEV (reference sequence). This CDR3 region has 17 residues. The V segment lost 6 bases and the J segment 2 bases; nucleotides outside the gene matches: 15. CDR3 in DNA: TGTGCCAGCAGCCGCGGAACCGACAGGGGTTTTGCCTACGAGCAGTACTTC. As protein: CASSRGTDRGFAYEQYF.

This clone was counted once. CDR3 sequence: CASSLTGQEKLFF. The CDR3 DNA is TGTGCCAGCAGTTTGACAGGGCAGGAAAAACTGTTTTTT. The chain combines TRBV28 with TRBJ1-4; 7 bases fit TRBD1. The germline gives CDR1 MDHEN, CDR2 SYDVKM. V was clipped by 3 bases and J by 8 bases; unmatched bases: 3. The CDR3 spans 13 residues.